This passage covers 21 T cell receptor beta chains from one sample sequenced in a study of blood T cell repertoires in COVID-19. Some clones are missing from TCRdb's copy, which holds only in-frame ones; the method was immunoSEQ multiplex PCR. This table has 130,000 to 150,000 clones, 65% to 80% appearing once. The sequencing input was peripheral blood. The receptor set was obtained from a man between 60 and 75 years old with acute or convalescent COVID-19.

The chain is built from TRBV5-1 and TRBJ2-5; 7 positions match TRBD1. Germline loops: CDR1 SGHRS, CDR2 YFSETQ. V lost 0 bases and J lost 5; bases outside the gene matches: 4. This CDR3 is 14 amino acids long. The CDR3 is CASSLDRGRETQYF. CDR3 coding DNA: TGCGCCAGCAGCTTGGACAGGGGTCGTGAGACCCAGTACTTC. Based on the CDR3 plus reference TRBV5-1 and TRBJ2-5, the full variable domain is KAGVTQTPRYLIKTRGQQVTLSCSPISGHRSVSWYQQTPGQGLQFLFEYFSETQRNKGNFPGRFSGRQFSNSRSEMNVSTLELGDSALYLCASSLDRGRETQYFGPGTRLLVL.

The rearrangement links TRBV4-1 to TRBJ1-2; 11 nucleotides agree with TRBD1. The germline V gene has CDR1 MGHRA and CDR2 YSYEKL. The CDR3 consists of 15 residues. V shed 2 bases and J 8 bases; nucleotides not matched to a gene: 7. The CDR3 here is CASSQLGQGVGGYTF. For the CDR3, the DNA is TGCGCCAGCAGCCAATTGGGACAGGGGGTAGGCGGCTACACCTTC.

The gene calls are TRBV6-5 and TRBJ1-2; D possibly corresponds to TRBD1 (5 bases). Germline CDR1 MNHEY, CDR2 SVGAGI. V was clipped by 0 bases and J by 2 bases, with 7 bases between them. The CDR3 spans 14 residues. The CDR3 loop reads CASSYSKGNYGYTF. As DNA, the CDR3 is TGTGCCAGCAGTTACTCGAAGGGGAACTATGGCTACACCTTC.

The chain recombines TRBV3-1 (or the pseudogene TRBV3-2) with TRBJ1-5; no firm D call. Germline loops: CDR1 LGHDT, CDR2 YNNKEL (reference sequence). V lost 1 base to trimming and J lost 6 bases, with 10 bases between them. The CDR3 contains 14 residues. The CDR3 DNA follows: TGTGCCAGCAGCCAAGGTTTTGGAGTTCAGCCCCAGCATTTT. Encoded protein: CASSQGFGVQPQHF.

This chain uses TRBV6-1 with TRBJ2-3; 12 bases map to TRBD2. CDR1 and CDR2 from the germline V gene are MNHNS and SASEGT. The J segment lost 5 bases and the V segment lost 2 bases, leaving 8 bases of the junction unmatched. This CDR3 contains 17 residues. CDR3 coding DNA: TGTGCCAGCAGTGAAACCCTAGCGGGAGGGCCAAGAGATACGCAGTATTTT. The encoded protein is CASSETLAGGPRDTQYF.

The chain has TRBV30 and TRBJ1-6, with 7 bases fitting TRBD1. This CDR3 contains 14 residues. Germline CDR1 and CDR2: GTSNPN and SVGIG (reference sequence). Trimming at V came to 0 bases and at J to 10 bases, leaving 6 bases not matched to a gene. DNA for the CDR3: TGTGCCTGGAGTGTAGGGACAGCCAACTCACCCCTCCACTTT. It codes for CAWSVGTANSPLHF.

J is TRBJ1-4 and V is TRBV5-1; D possibly corresponds to TRBD1 (5 bases). V lost 0 bases, J lost 2 bases, and 17 bases lay in between. The germline CDR1 and CDR2 sequences are SGHRS and YFSETQ. The CDR3 runs 18 residues. CDR3 nucleotides: TGCGCCAGCAGCTTGGGGCAGGGAGGAACAACGACTAATGAAAAACTGTTTTTT. The encoded protein is CASSLGQGGTTTNEKLFF.

The rearrangement uses TRBV28 and TRBJ1-5; 9 bases are shared with TRBD1. Germline V gene data show CDR1 as MDHEN and CDR2 as SYDVKM. The length of the CDR3 is 16 residues. Trimming cost V 6 bases and J 4 bases; bases outside gene matches: 10. In nucleotides, the CDR3 is TGTGCCAGCAGCCAAACTCCGGGACAGGGAAATCAGCCCCAGCATTTT. It is translated as CASSQTPGQGNQPQHF.

Here the CDR3 DNA reads TGTGCCAGCAAGCCTCAGGGGAGACCTAATGAAAAACTGTTTTTT. Translation: CASKPQGRPNEKLFF. The chain joins TRBV7-8 to TRBJ1-4; tentatively, D is TRBD1 (6 bases). CDR1 SGHVS and CDR2 FQNEAQ come from the germline V gene. V dropped 7 bases and J dropped 3 bases, with 15 bases sitting between them. The CDR3 is 15 residues long.

This clone was seen a few times. The chain uses TRBV6-1 and TRBJ1-1; D might be TRBD1 (6 bases). Germline CDR1 is MNHNS and CDR2 is SASEGT. This CDR3 is 14 amino acids long. Trimming stripped 3 bases from V and 5 bases from J, with 13 bases between. The CDR3 here is CASSDRGKGTEAFF. The CDR3 DNA is TGTGCCAGCAGTGACAGGGGAAAGGGGACTGAAGCTTTCTTT.

CDR3 protein: CAISETGSSYNSPLHF. Here the CDR3 DNA reads TGTGCCATCAGTGAGACTGGGAGCTCCTATAATTCACCCCTCCACTTT. The V and J genes are TRBV10-3 and TRBJ1-6; no clear D. The CDR3 totals 16 residues. In germline, CDR1 is ENHRY, CDR2 SYGVKD. V lost 2 bases and J lost 0, with 8 bases in between.

The chain carries TRBV10-3 and TRBJ2-1, with 7 positions matching TRBD2. CDR1 is ENHRY and CDR2 is SYGVKD in the germline V gene. J lost 1 base, V lost 5 bases, and 5 bases had no gene match. The CDR3 length is 15 residues. CDR3 sequence: CAISRTSLSYNEQFF. For the CDR3, the DNA is TGTGCCATCAGTAGGACTAGTTTGTCCTACAATGAGCAGTTCTTC.

V usage is TRBV7-9 and J usage is TRBJ1-4; 8 nucleotides align to TRBD1. The V segment lost 3 bases and the J segment 4 bases; nucleotides outside the gene matches: 7. The CDR3 extends over 16 amino acids. Germline values: CDR1 SEHNR, CDR2 FQNEAQ (reference sequence). The CDR3 region is CASSFSGQGINEKLFF. DNA for the CDR3: TGTGCCAGCAGCTTTTCCGGACAGGGCATTAATGAAAAACTGTTTTTT. Full variable domain (rest looked up from reference TRBV7-9 and TRBJ1-4): DTGVSQNPRHKITKRGQNVTFRCDPISEHNRLYWYRQTLGQGPEFLTYFQNEAQLEKSRLLSDRFSAERPKGSFSTLEIQRTEQGDSAMYLCASSFSGQGINEKLFFGSGTQLSVL.

This sequence joins TRBV25-1 and TRBJ2-3, with D possibly being TRBD2 (5 bases). The germline V and J ends were trimmed by 4 bases and 0 bases, with 11 bases remaining between them. The CDR3 has 15 residues. Germline assignment: CDR1 MGHDK and CDR2 SYGVNS. CDR3 sequence (DNA): TGTGCCAGCAGTGGAAGCCTAGCTAGCACAGATACGCAGTATTTT. Encoded protein: CASSGSLASTDTQYF.

V is TRBV7-3 and J is TRBJ1-1, with 8 positions matching TRBD1. CDR3 length equals 15 residues. The germline gives CDR1 SGHTA, CDR2 FQGTGA. Trimming removed 5 bases from V and 5 bases from J; junction bases left unmatched: 10. The CDR3 DNA follows: TGTGCCAGCAGCATTACGACAGGGGTGGGAACTGAAGCTTTCTTT. Amino acids: CASSITTGVGTEAFF.

The chain couples TRBV28 to TRBJ1-6; TRBD1 matches 8 bases. The germline V gene encodes CDR1 MDHEN and CDR2 SYDVKM. V lost 7 bases to trimming and J lost 7 bases; unmatched junction nucleotides: 6. The length of the CDR3 is 14 residues. The CDR3 DNA sequence: TGTGCCAGCACCCCCGGACAGGGAAATTCACCCCTCCACTTT. Amino acids: CASTPGQGNSPLHF.

J is TRBJ2-1 and V is TRBV7-3; D is undetermined. From germline, CDR1 is SGHTA and CDR2 FQGTGA. V dropped 1 base and J dropped 10 bases, with 11 bases sitting between them. The CDR3 covers 13 residues. CDR3 sequence (DNA): TGTGCCAGCAGCTTAATGGGCCGCGAGGAGCAGTTCTTC. Encoded protein: CASSLMGREEQFF.

V and J are TRBV6-5 and TRBJ1-1, with TRBD1 matching 7 bases. The trim removed 4 bases at V and 6 bases at J, leaving 5 bases unmatched. CDR3 size: 13 residues. The germline gives CDR1 MNHEY, CDR2 SVGAGI. The CDR3 sequence: CASSFGTASEAFF. CDR3 coding DNA: TGTGCCAGCAGTTTCGGGACAGCTTCTGAAGCTTTCTTT.

CDR3 protein: CASSPTGPGQPQHF. In nucleotides, the CDR3 is TGCGCCAGCAGTCCTACAGGCCCTGGTCAGCCCCAGCATTTT. This chain joins TRBV10-2 and TRBJ1-5; a possible D gene is TRBD1 (5 bases). The CDR3 extends over 14 amino acids. Germline V gene lookup returns CDR1 WSHSY and CDR2 SAAADI. Deletions cut 5 bases from V and 6 bases from J, with 14 bases between.

This chain uses TRBV5-6 with TRBJ1-6; the match to TRBD1 covers 7 bases. From germline, CDR1 is SGHDT and CDR2 YYEEEE. The V and J ends lost 7 bases and 5 bases, in that order; junction bases with no gene match: 9. The CDR3 contains 15 residues. CDR3 sequence reads: CASLHKGQDNSPLHF. CDR3 DNA: TGTGCCAGCCTCCATAAAGGACAGGATAATTCACCCCTCCACTTT.

This clone was detected only once. The genes are TRBV29-1 and TRBJ2-3; TRBD1 matches 8 bases. The CDR3 is made up of 14 amino acids. Germline values: CDR1 SQVTM, CDR2 ANQGSEA. The V segment lost 7 bases and the J segment 5 bases; nucleotides outside the gene matches: 11. The CDR3 sequence: CSADGQGGLDTQYF. CDR3 DNA sequence: TGCAGCGCTGACGGACAGGGCGGATTAGATACGCAGTATTTT.